This T cell receptor beta chain was sequenced in a study of identical twins. The germline V gene encodes CDR1 KGHSY and CDR2 FQNENV. The CDR3 totals 15 residues. Trimming took 0 bases from V and 6 from J, leaving 12 bases between them. A few counts support this clonotype. Via MiXCR, TCRdb re-called the 5' RACE reads, giving one row per CDR3 protein. This repertoire shows about 700,000 distinct CDR3 sequences, under 9% found once; its top ten account for approximately 0.94%. A further study also used this sample, focusing on yellow fever vaccine responses in identical twins.

The source of this sequence is a woman between 18 and 29 years old in good health. The chain is built from TRBV16 and TRBJ2-1; possibly TRBD1 or TRBD2 for D (5 bases each). Specimen: PBMCs. CDR3 sequence (DNA): TGTGCCAGCAGCCAATCAGAGGGGTTGTTCAATGAGCAGTTCTTC. Residues: CASSQSEGLFNEQFF.